The 14 T cell receptor beta chains reported below all come from one sample, sequenced in a study of blood T cell repertoires in COVID-19. TCRdb's copy holds only in-frame clones and misses some; the assay was immunoSEQ multiplex PCR. Among 310,000 or so clones listed, roughly nine tenths were seen once. Sequenced: PBMCs or T cells enriched from blood (not recorded which). All receptors derive from a woman under 40 who had recovered from COVID-19.

This clone was recorded once. V usage is TRBV5-6 and J usage is TRBJ1-5; unclear D gene. Per germline, CDR1 SGHDT and CDR2 YYEEEE. The CDR3 has 15 residues. The V gene lost 1 base and the J gene lost 2 bases, with 10 bases spanning the gap. The CDR3 loop is CASSLNGRGNQPQHF. DNA of the CDR3: TGTGCCAGCAGCTTGAACGGGAGGGGCAATCAGCCCCAGCATTTT. Looking up the rest from reference TRBV5-6 and TRBJ1-5 gives the full variable domain: DAGVTQSPTHLIKTRGQQVTLRCSPKSGHDTVSWYQQALGQGPQFIFQYYEEEERQRGNFPDRFSGHQFPNYSSELNVNALLLGDSALYLCASSLNGRGNQPQHFGDGTRLSIL.

This clone was observed a handful of times. The chain carries TRBV30 and TRBJ1-2; D perhaps matches TRBD1 (5 bases). The V end lost 3 bases, the J end lost 4 bases, and 15 bases lay between the germline ends. The CDR3 runs 14 residues. CDR1 GTSNPN and CDR2 SVGIG come from the germline V gene (reference sequence). In nucleotides, the CDR3 is TGTGCCTGGAGACCCTGGAGGGGAACCTATGGCTACACCTTC. It translates to CAWRPWRGTYGYTF.

The chain has TRBV4-1 and TRBJ1-5; D gene unclear. The germline V gene encodes CDR1 MGHRA and CDR2 YSYEKL. V was pared by 4 bases and J by 7 bases, with 14 bases between. The CDR3 runs 14 residues. CDR3 DNA: TGCGCCAGCAGCCCCCCGGGAGGGTCCCAGCCCCAGCATTTT. Protein sequence: CASSPPGGSQPQHF.

Regarding this clone: A junction boundary mismatches the germline segment, possibly from a read error. The genes are TRBV7-9 and TRBJ1-6, with 10 bases that match TRBD1. This CDR3 is built from 19 residues. Per the germline V gene, CDR1 is SEHNR and CDR2 is FQNEAQ (reference sequence). CDR3 region: CASSDPGTGVVSYNSPPHF. In DNA, the CDR3 is TGTGCCAGCAGCGATCCCGGGACAGGGGTGGTCTCCTATAATTCACCCCCCCACTTT.

The chain combines TRBV7-9 with TRBJ2-5; 7 positions agree with TRBD2. In germline, CDR1 is SEHNR, CDR2 FQNEAQ (reference sequence). Trimming took 2 bases from V and 5 from J; bases not matched to a gene: 5. There are 14 residues in the CDR3. The CDR3 DNA is TGTGCCAGCAGCTTAAATACCGGGAGGGAGACCCAGTACTTC. Protein product: CASSLNTGRETQYF.

V usage is TRBV19 and J usage is TRBJ1-3; 8 nucleotides agree with TRBD1. This CDR3 comprises 15 residues. Germline CDR1 reads LNHDA; CDR2 reads SQIVND (reference sequence). J gave up 9 bases and V 6 bases, and 13 bases lay outside the gene matches. The CDR3 DNA sequence: TGTGCCAGTAGGACGACAGGGGCCGGCGGGGTCACCATATATTTT. It specifies CASRTTGAGGVTIYF.

The chain employs TRBV7-2 and TRBJ2-1; the D gene is possibly TRBD1 (6 bases). Germline CDR1 and CDR2: SGHTA and FQGNSA. The CDR3 consists of 15 residues. Deletions cut 2 bases from V and 8 bases from J, with 16 bases between. CDR3 protein: CASSLPSTGGYEQFF. The CDR3 region has the DNA TGTGCCAGCAGCTTACCCTCGACAGGCGGCTATGAGCAGTTCTTC.

The chain employs TRBV30 and TRBJ1-4; a possible D gene is TRBD1 (5 bases). The CDR3 is 14 amino acids. Trimming removed 5 bases at V and 5 bases at J, with 15 bases between. CDR1 is GTSNPN and CDR2 is SVGIG in the germline V gene (reference sequence). CDR3 residues: CAWRGVLRNEKLFF. CDR3 DNA sequence: TGTGCCTGGCGGGGGGTCCTTCGAAATGAAAAACTGTTTTTT.

CDR3 bases: TGTGCCAGCAGCGTAGCTCGCGGTGACGGCTACACCTTC. Translating gives CASSVARGDGYTF. The chain uses TRBV9 and TRBJ1-2; no reliable D call. Looked up from germline, CDR1 is SGDLS and CDR2 is YYNGEE. With 0 bases removed from V and 8 bases from J, the gap between germline ends came to 11 bases. This CDR3 is 13 amino acids long.

V gene TRBV7-3 combines with J gene TRBJ2-5; the D gene is possibly TRBD1 (5 bases). Germline V gives CDR1 SGHTA, CDR2 FQGTGA. This CDR3 contains 13 residues. The V and J ends lost 2 bases and 2 bases respectively, with 6 bases between them. CDR3 sequence reads: CASSLSGQETQYF. The CDR3 nucleotides read TGTGCCAGCAGCTTATCAGGGCAAGAGACCCAGTACTTC.

This chain uses TRBV11-3 with TRBJ1-1; tentatively, D is TRBD1 (5 bases). In germline, CDR1 is SGHNT, CDR2 YENEEA. The CDR3 runs 12 residues. Trimming took off 1 base at V and 6 bases at J, with 6 bases between the two ends. CDR3 residues: CASSLGRAEAFF. CDR3 coding DNA: TGTGCCAGCAGCTTAGGCAGGGCTGAAGCTTTCTTT.

This clone came up a few times. This sample includes further DNA sequences coding for the same CDR3. The rearrangement links TRBV9 to TRBJ1-6, with 7 bases matching TRBD1. The CDR3 extends over 14 amino acids. Germline loops: CDR1 SGDLS, CDR2 YYNGEE. V dropped 4 bases and J dropped 10; count of bases not matched to a gene: 8. CDR3 residues: CASSLGGAGSPLHF. Written as DNA, the CDR3 is TGTGCCAGCAGCCTAGGGGGCGCGGGATCACCCCTCCACTTT.

The CDR3, as DNA: TGTGCCAGCAGCGCTACTCCAGGGGTTGGGAATTCACCCCTCCACTTT. Translation: CASSATPGVGNSPLHF. The chain employs TRBV7-2 and TRBJ1-6; the D gene is possibly TRBD1 (6 bases). The CDR3 loop spans 16 amino acids. Germline CDR1 and CDR2: SGHTA and FQGNSA. V was clipped by 5 bases and J by 7 bases, with 18 bases between them.

In its sample, this clone was seen once. This chain links TRBV28 with TRBJ1-2; a possible D gene is TRBD1 (5 bases). Deletions cut 4 bases from V and 4 bases from J, with 16 bases between. CDR1 MDHEN and CDR2 SYDVKM come from the germline V gene. There are 15 residues in the CDR3. CDR3 in DNA: TGTGCCAGCAGTTCAAAAAGCCAGGGCCCCTATGGCTACACCTTC. This gives the protein CASSSKSQGPYGYTF.